This entry is about one TCR beta chain. Its antigen is still unknown. Unique molecular identifiers were incorporated during preparation of the TCRbeta library. From the PCR reads, TCRdb called clonotypes with MiXCR, one entry per CDR3 protein. The repertoire holds about 420,000 distinct CDR3 sequences, with around 16% as singletons. The data are from a study of T-cell reconstitution after alpha-beta-depleted transplantation in children. Study findings and constraints: Several hundred expanded graft clones reportedly were the source of alpha-beta T cells about two months after transplant.

This CDR3 is built from 16 residues. The V segment lost 6 bases and the J segment 6 bases; nucleotides outside the gene matches: 12. The chain joins TRBV12-3 or TRBV12-4 to TRBJ2-3; TRBD2 aligns across 10 bases. The sample here was PBMCs, mostly from graft donor cells, taken 360 days after TCRalphabeta/CD19-depleted stem cell transplant. This TCR was sampled from a boy less than two years old who had a stem cell transplant for Wiskott-Aldrich syndrome, so the T cells may come from the graft donor. In DNA, the CDR3 is TGTGCCAGCAGCCTGGGACTAGCGTTGGGACCGGATACGCAGTATTTT. Translating gives CASSLGLALGPDTQYF.